The rows below give T cell receptor beta chains drawn from one sample of a study of blood T cell repertoires in COVID-19. Only in-frame clones appear in the TCRdb table, and some are missing; sequencing was by immunoSEQ multiplex PCR. The data contain about 310,000 clones, around 89% of them singletons. Specimen: PBMCs or T cells enriched from blood (not recorded which). The receptors come from a woman aged 40 to 55 who had recovered from COVID-19. CDR3s include the opening cysteine and the closing phenylalanine or tryptophan. A D gene is named only where the DNA matches it firmly. Part of the rows lack a size; the others show once, few, many or a class for expanded clones.

TRBV5-6	TRBJ1-2	NA	NA	CASSHLDRPTIYGYTF	TGTGCCAGCAGCCACTTGGACAGACCAACCATTTATGGCTACACCTTC
TRBV5-4	TRBJ2-3	once	NA	CASSWVAGLGDTQYF	TGTGCCAGCAGCTGGGTCGCAGGATTGGGAGATACGCAGTATTTT
TRBV24-1	TRBJ1-2	NA	NA	CATSEGPGINVGYTF	TGTGCCACCAGTGAAGGTCCGGGGATCAACGTCGGCTACACCTTC
TRBV27	TRBJ2-1	NA	TRBD2	CASRLSGSSYNEQFF	TGTGCCAGCAGACTTAGCGGGAGCTCCTACAATGAGCAGTTCTTC
TRBV30	TRBJ1-2	NA	NA	CAWNSGVNNGYTF	TGTGCCTGGAATTCCGGGGTTAATAATGGCTACACCTTC
TRBV7-8	TRBJ1-2	NA	NA	CASSLDAGGYGYTF	TGTGCCAGCAGCTTAGATGCGGGGGGGTATGGCTACACCTTC
TRBV3-1/TRBV3-2	TRBJ1-5	NA	NA	CASSQDPGVGPQHF	TGTGCCAGCAGCCAAGACCCGGGAGTGGGTCCCCAGCATTTT
TRBV30	TRBJ2-7	NA	NA	CAWGRGYSYEQYF	TGTGCCTGGGGCAGGGGATATTCCTACGAGCAGTACTTC
TRBV24-1	TRBJ2-1	NA	TRBD2	CATSDASGSSYNEQFF	TGTGCCACCAGTGATGCCAGCGGGAGTTCCTACAATGAGCAGTTCTTC
TRBV11-2	TRBJ2-7	NA	NA	CASSLDRGTLYEQYF	TGTGCCAGCAGCTTAGATCGGGGGACCCTCTACGAGCAGTACTTC
TRBV10-3	TRBJ1-4	NA	NA	CAIRSREDEKLFF	TGTGCCATCAGGTCCAGGGAGGACGAAAAACTGTTTTTT
TRBV11-1	TRBJ2-5	NA	NA	CASSLAMAVEETQYF	TGTGCCAGCAGCTTAGCGATGGCGGTCGAAGAGACCCAGTACTTC
TRBV9	TRBJ2-2	NA	NA	CASSVGRGTGELFF	TGTGCCAGCAGCGTAGGCCGGGGCACCGGGGAGCTGTTTTTT
TRBV7-2	TRBJ2-3	NA	TRBD2	CASSSATSSGDTQYF	TGTGCCAGCAGCTCCGCCACTTCTAGCGGGGATACGCAGTATTTT
TRBV18	TRBJ2-3	NA	TRBD2	CASSPLTSGATDTQYF	TGTGCCAGCTCACCACTGACTAGCGGAGCCACAGATACGCAGTATTTT
TRBV12-3/TRBV12-4	TRBJ1-4	NA	NA	CASSMAVRARLFF	TGTGCCAGCAGTATGGCAGTCAGGGCCCGACTGTTTTTT
TRBV5-1	TRBJ2-5	NA	TRBD2	CASSLGSLAGGWETQYF	TGCGCCAGCAGCTTGGGCTCACTAGCGGGAGGATGGGAGACCCAGTACTTC
TRBV4-3	TRBJ2-7	NA	NA	CASSQPAGVRSYEQYF	TGCGCCAGCAGCCAGCCTGCAGGGGTAAGGTCCTACGAGCAGTACTTC
TRBV7-9	TRBJ2-7	NA	TRBD1	CASSPVGTGDVYEQYF	TGTGCCAGCAGCCCGGTTGGGACAGGGGACGTCTACGAGCAGTACTTC
TRBV7-2	TRBJ2-3	NA	TRBD2	CASSSREGLGYTQYF	TGTGCCAGCAGCTCAAGGGAGGGCCTGGGTTATACGCAGTATTTT